This TCR beta chain was found in a study of regulatory T cells in long-lasting Graves disease (dated by TCRdb to the early 2020s). As for the study more broadly: Patients with newly diagnosed Graves' disease had been on antithyroid drugs for under 3 months. The study was registered as a clinical trial and conducted in China. TCR sequencing covered around 13 persistent and around 20 newly diagnosed Graves' disease patients, 33 samples in total. Peripheral blood TCR sequencing and RNA sequencing compared persistent Graves' disease patients with newly diagnosed Graves' disease patients. On the study overall, not on this receptor specifically: Compared with newly diagnosed patients, patients with persistent Graves' disease had lower TCR Shannon entropy and fewer highly expanded clones, which suggests clonal expansion. The authors noted that the small sample size was a limitation that may lower accuracy. TRBV28, TRBJ1-2 and TRBJ2-5 were preferentially used in persistent disease, while TRBV20-1 and TRBJ2-1 were favored in newly diagnosed disease. Sequencing and analysis were restricted to the TCR beta chain. A larger number of public clonotypes was shared among persistent patients (2,741) than among newly diagnosed patients (roughly 970). Only peripheral blood was studied, because thyroid tissue, the primary lesion, was inaccessible.

The time point label, as the study defines it: newly diagnosed GD, antithyroid drugs for less than 3 months. RNA was extracted from PBMCs in TRIzol for both TCR sequencing and RNA sequencing. The diagnosis of Graves' disease followed American Thyroid Association guidelines. Patients were recruited from an endocrinology department in Xi'an, China. From each patient, approximately 9 milliliters of peripheral blood was collected into an EDTA anticoagulant tube. Ficoll Paque Plus density gradient separation was used to isolate PBMCs, and no further T cell sorting was performed. RNA quality was checked with an Agilent 2100 Bioanalyzer and agarose gel, and concentration with a NanoDrop 2000. Libraries were built with multiplex PCR. These reads were obtained on an Illumina HiSeq 4000. To build TCR beta libraries, CDR3 regions were amplified by Arm-PCR using iRepertoire HTBI primers. PCR products were gel purified before sequencing. The study's own analysis went as follows. Across samples, approximately 68 TRBV and 13 to 15 TRBJ segments were identified and used for gene usage analysis of CDR3 amino acid clonotypes. COPE and FqMerger were used to merge filtered high-quality paired reads into contigs. BLAST was used to align contigs to IMGT TRBV, TRBD and TRBJ reference genes, with CDR3 defined following IMGT. Clonotypes above 0.1% frequency were classified as highly expanded clones. Repertoire diversity was measured by Shannon entropy, and V-J evenness by the Gini coefficient. Clonotypes shared by more than one individual were considered public. TCRdb trimmed public reads at Q25 via fastp, called clones via MiXCR and kept in-frame beta chains. Merged by CDR3 protein, the rows form single entries marked with the most common genes and DNA. The V and J calls, along with clone size, are taken from TCRdb and not from the paper's own processing. Present in this sample are about 560,000 distinct CDR3 sequences, roughly a sixth of which were seen just once. Jointly, the top ten make up 9.5% to 15% of the sample.

This clonotype was found many times. Its antigen is still unknown. One base away there is no much larger clone; base qualities are not given. Reading from cysteine to phenylalanine, the CDR3 counts 11 amino acids. Just the 33-base CDR3 DNA is kept, in frame starting at base 1. Relative to germline, V is 5 bases shorter and J is 7 bases shorter, with 9 bases between their ends. CDR1 and CDR2, per the germline V gene (reference sequence), are DFQATT and SNEGSKA. The same specimen was also included in a second study, on T cells in Graves' hyperthyroidism and ophthalmopathy. The second investigation adds: Stable Graves' hyperthyroidism was defined as no progression to ophthalmopathy during 18 months of follow-up. Hyperthyroidism patients were aged 18 to 65 years and newly diagnosed, with disease duration of less than 2 months. The study excluded patients with uncontrolled infections, other autoimmune diseases, pregnancy or lactation. Clinical symptoms, serum thyroxine and TRAb, thyroid ultrasound, and orbital computed tomography formed the basis for the diagnoses. The first round of RT-PCR for the TCR CDR3 was performed with the HTBI primer set and the Qiagen OneStep RT-PCR kit. Most expanded thyroid clonotypes (frequency above 0.001) were also detected in blood, a finding suggesting that blood repertoires may reflect thyroid immune responses. A model built on a 13 V-J signature distinguished ophthalmopathy from stable hyperthyroidism, reaching 85% to 90% sensitivity and approximately 81% specificity in cross-validation and 80%/75% in testing. In validation, progression to ophthalmopathy was predicted by the model with nearly 71% sensitivity and roughly 72% specificity, a median of roughly 6.4 months before onset. To identify TCR V-J signatures that set the groups apart, the researchers used a discovery cohort of 100 patients, made up of 40 to 45 with Graves' ophthalmopathy and about 60 with stable Graves' hyperthyroidism. Whether ophthalmopathy could be predicted prospectively was tested in an independent validation cohort made up of 18 hyperthyroidism patients plus 17 patients who later progressed to ophthalmopathy. The 100 or so discovery patients were randomly split 7:3 into training and test sets. In several Graves' hyperthyroidism patients, the study also compared T-cell repertoires from thyroid tissue with T-cell repertoires from blood. After blood sampling, hyperthyroidism patients were treated with methimazole at a starting dose of 30 mg daily, and ophthalmopathy patients were treated with high-dose intravenous methylprednisolone. The libraries were constructed in a second round of multiplex PCR and then size-selected and purified. Paired-end sequencing of the libraries was performed with 100 bp reads on an Illumina HiSeq2000. SOAPnuke was used to process the raw data, removing reads that contained adapters or uncalled bases, had a mean Phred below 15, or lacked an exact match to the constant primer or identifier. High-quality paired reads were merged using COPE v1.2.5, and each unique nucleotide sequence was defined as a clonotype. MiTCR v1.1 was used to align the clonotypes against IMGT TRBV, TRBD and TRBJ reference segments. Only V-J combinations with frequency above 0.0001, covering about 99% of repertoires, were analysed. A TCS score was defined as the ratio between F50 (clonal expansion) and ExV (chaos), using BLOSUM62-based TCRdist between CDR3 peptides within each V-J. Welch's t-statistics and random forest reduced approximately 520 V-J features to some 14, which were used in a naive Bayes classifier (R e1071). No statistical method was used to set the sample size in advance, and investigators knew the group allocation. TCR Vbeta CDR3 sequencing of 135 peripheral blood samples (fewer than 45 ophthalmopathy, about 80 hyperthyroidism and roughly 17 progressor patients) is reported in the paper.

This TCR came from a man aged 18 to 35 with Graves disease. Donor details come from another sample of the same person, matched by shared clones. This chain joins TRBV20-1 to TRBJ2-1; 5 matching bases give a weak D call of TRBD2. The sequencing used peripheral blood mononuclear cells (PBMCs), collected at new diagnosis, from a patient treated with antithyroid drugs. Read as DNA, the sequence is TGCAGTGCTGCCCGACTAAATGAGCAGTTCTTC. It codes for CSAARLNEQFF.